This TCR beta chain was observed in a study of blood T cell repertoires in COVID-19. Background on the study: Some COVID-19 samples were acute and others convalescent; all came from the United States, Italy and Spain.

As processed by the authors: Amplification of reference gene primers was used by the study to estimate nucleated cell counts. The assay was immunoSEQ multiplex PCR, and TCRdb's table has in-frame clones only and misses some. That table gives V, J and clone size, and the DNA gave D and trimming. The profile shows tens of thousands of clones, roughly 80% of them singletons. In germline, CDR1 is LGHNA, CDR2 YSLEER. Trimming removed 0 bases from V and 5 bases from J; junction bases left unmatched: 5. The length of the CDR3 is 16 residues. The chain recombines TRBV4-3 with TRBJ2-2, with 8 bases that match TRBD2. Sequencing was performed on peripheral blood. The source is a man in his 70s with acute or convalescent COVID-19. In DNA form, the CDR3 reads TGCGCCAGCAGCCAAGAAACGGGAGGGCGGACCGGGGAGCTGTTTTTT. Translated, it gives CASSQETGGRTGELFF.